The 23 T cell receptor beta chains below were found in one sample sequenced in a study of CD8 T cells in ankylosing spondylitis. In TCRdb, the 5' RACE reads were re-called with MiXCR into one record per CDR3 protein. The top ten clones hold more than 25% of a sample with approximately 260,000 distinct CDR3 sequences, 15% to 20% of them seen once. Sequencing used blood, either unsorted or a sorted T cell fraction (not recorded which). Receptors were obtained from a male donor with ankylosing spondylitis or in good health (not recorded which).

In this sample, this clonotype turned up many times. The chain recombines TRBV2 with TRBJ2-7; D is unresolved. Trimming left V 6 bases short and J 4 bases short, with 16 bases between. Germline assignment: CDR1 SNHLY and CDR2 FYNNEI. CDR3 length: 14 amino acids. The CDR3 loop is CASSELGDRYEQYF. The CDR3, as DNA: TGTGCCAGCAGCGAGCTTGGGGATAGGTACGAGCAGTACTTC.

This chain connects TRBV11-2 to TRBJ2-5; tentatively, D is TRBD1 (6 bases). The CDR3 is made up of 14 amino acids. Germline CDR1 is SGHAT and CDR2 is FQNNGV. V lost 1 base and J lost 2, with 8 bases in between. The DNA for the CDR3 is TGTGCCAGCAGCTTAGTCGACAGGCAAGAGACCCAGTACTTC. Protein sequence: CASSLVDRQETQYF.

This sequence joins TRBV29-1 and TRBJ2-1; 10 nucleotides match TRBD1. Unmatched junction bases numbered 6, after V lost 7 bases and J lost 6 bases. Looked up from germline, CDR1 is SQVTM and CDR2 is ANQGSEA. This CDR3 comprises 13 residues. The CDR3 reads CSGRTGGSNEQFF. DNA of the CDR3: TGCAGCGGGAGGACAGGGGGATCCAATGAGCAGTTCTTC.

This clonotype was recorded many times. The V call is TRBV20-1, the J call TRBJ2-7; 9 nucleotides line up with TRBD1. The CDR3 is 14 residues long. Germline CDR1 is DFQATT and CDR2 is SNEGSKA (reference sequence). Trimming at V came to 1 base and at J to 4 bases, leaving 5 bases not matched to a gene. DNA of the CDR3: TGCAGTGCTAGAGCCGGGACAGGGTTATACGAGCAGTACTTC. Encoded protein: CSARAGTGLYEQYF.

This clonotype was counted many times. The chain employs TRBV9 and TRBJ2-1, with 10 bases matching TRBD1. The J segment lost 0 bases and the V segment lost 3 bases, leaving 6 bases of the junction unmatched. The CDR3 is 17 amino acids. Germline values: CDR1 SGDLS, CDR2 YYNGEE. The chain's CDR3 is CASSAPRDRGSYNEQFF. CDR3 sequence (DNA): TGTGCCAGCAGCGCGCCTCGGGACAGGGGCTCCTACAATGAGCAGTTCTTC.

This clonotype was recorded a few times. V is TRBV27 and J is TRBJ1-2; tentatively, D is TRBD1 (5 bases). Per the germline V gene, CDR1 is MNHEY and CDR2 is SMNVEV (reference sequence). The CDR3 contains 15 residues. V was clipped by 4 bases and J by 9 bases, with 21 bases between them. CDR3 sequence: CASSSPYAAPGRYTF. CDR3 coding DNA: TGTGCCAGCAGTTCTCCTTATGCGGCCCCGGGACGCTACACCTTC.

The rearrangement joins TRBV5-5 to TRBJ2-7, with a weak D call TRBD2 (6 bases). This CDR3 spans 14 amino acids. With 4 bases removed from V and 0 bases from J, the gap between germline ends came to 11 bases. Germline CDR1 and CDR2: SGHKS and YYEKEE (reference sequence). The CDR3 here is CASSTLAFSYEQYF. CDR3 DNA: TGTGCCAGCAGCACCCTAGCGTTCTCCTACGAGCAGTACTTC.

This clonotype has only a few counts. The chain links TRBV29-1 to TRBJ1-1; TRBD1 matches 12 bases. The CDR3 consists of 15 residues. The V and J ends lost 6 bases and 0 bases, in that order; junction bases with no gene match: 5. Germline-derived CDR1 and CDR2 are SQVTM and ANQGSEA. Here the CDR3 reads CSVAGTGGMNTEAFF. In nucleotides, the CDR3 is TGCAGCGTAGCCGGGACAGGGGGCATGAACACTGAAGCTTTCTTT.

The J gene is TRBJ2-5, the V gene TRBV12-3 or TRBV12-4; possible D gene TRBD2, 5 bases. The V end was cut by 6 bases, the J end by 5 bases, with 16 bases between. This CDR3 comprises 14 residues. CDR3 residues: CASRASEGGETQYF. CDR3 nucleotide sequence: TGTGCCAGCAGAGCCTCAGAGGGTGGGGAGACCCAGTACTTC.

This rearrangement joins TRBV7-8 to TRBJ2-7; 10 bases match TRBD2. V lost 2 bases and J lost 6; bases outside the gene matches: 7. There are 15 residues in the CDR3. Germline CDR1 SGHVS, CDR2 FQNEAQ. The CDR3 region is CASSLPGLAGAEQYF. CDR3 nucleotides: TGTGCCAGCAGCTTACCCGGCCTAGCGGGAGCCGAGCAGTACTTC.

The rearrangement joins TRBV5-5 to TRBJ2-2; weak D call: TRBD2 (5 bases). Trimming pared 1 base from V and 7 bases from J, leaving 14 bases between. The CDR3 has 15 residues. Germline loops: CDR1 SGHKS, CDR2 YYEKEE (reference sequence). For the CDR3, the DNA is TGTGCCAGCAGCTTGAGGAGATACGGGATCGGGGAGCTGTTTTTT. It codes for CASSLRRYGIGELFF.

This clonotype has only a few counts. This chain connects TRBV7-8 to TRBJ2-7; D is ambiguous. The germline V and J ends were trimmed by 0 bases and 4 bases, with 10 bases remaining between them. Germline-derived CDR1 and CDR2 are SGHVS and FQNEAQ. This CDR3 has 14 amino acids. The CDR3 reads CASSLAVSLYEQYF. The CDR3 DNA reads TGTGCCAGCAGCTTAGCAGTCAGTTTATACGAGCAGTACTTC.

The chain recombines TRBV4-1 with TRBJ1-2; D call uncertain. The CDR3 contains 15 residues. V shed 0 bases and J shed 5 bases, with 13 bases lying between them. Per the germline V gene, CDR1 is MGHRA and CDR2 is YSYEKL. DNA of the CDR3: TGCGCCAGCAGCCAAGATCAGCGGGGTGGGTATGGCTACACCTTC. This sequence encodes CASSQDQRGGYGYTF.

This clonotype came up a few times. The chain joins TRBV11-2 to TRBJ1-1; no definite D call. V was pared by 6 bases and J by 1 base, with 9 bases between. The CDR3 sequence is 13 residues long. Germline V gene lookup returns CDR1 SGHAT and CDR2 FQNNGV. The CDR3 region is CASSFDGNTEAFF. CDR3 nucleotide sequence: TGTGCCAGCAGTTTCGACGGGAACACTGAAGCTTTCTTT. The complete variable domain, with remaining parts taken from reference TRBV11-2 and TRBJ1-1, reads EAGVAQSPRYKIIEKRQSVAFWCNPISGHATLYWYQQILGQGPKLLIQFQNNGVVDDSQLPKDRFSAERLKGVDSTLKIQPAKLEDSAVYLCASSFDGNTEAFFGQGTRLTVV.

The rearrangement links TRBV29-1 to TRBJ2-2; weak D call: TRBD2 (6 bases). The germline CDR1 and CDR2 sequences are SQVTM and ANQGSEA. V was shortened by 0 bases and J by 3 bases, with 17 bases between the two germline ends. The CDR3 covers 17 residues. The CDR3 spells CSVEDYRRGFDTGELFF. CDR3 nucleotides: TGCAGCGTTGAAGATTATCGTCGGGGGTTCGACACCGGGGAGCTGTTTTTT.

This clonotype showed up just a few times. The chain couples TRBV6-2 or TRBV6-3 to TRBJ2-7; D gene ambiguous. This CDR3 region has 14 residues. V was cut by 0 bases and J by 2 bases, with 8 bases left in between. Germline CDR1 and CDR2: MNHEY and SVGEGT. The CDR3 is CASSYSDSTYEQYF. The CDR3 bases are TGTGCCAGCAGTTACTCGGATAGCACCTACGAGCAGTACTTC.

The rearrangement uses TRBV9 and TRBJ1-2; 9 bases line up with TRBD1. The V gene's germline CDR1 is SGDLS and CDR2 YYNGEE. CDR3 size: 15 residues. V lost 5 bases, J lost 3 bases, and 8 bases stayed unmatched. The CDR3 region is CASRETGGFDYGYTF. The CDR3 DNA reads TGTGCCAGCAGGGAGACAGGGGGATTTGACTATGGCTACACCTTC.

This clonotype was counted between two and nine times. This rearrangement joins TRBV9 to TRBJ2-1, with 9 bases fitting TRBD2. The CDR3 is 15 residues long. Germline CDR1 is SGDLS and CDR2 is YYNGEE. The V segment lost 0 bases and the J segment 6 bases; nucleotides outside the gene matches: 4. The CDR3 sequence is CASSVGLAGTNEQFF. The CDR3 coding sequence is TGTGCCAGCAGCGTAGGGCTAGCGGGAACCAATGAGCAGTTCTTC.

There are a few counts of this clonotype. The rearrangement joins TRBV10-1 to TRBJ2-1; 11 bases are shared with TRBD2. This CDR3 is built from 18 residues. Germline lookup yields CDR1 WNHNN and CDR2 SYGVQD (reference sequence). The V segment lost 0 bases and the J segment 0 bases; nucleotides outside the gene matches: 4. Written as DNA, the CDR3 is TGCGCCAGCAGTGAGTCGCTAGCGGGAGGAACCTCCTACAATGAGCAGTTCTTC. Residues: CASSESLAGGTSYNEQFF.

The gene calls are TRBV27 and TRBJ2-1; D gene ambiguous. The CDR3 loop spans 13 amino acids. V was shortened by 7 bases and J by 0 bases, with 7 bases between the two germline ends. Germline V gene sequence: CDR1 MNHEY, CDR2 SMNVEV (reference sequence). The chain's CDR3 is CASISPSYNEQFF. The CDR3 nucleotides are TGTGCCAGCATTTCCCCCTCCTACAATGAGCAGTTCTTC.

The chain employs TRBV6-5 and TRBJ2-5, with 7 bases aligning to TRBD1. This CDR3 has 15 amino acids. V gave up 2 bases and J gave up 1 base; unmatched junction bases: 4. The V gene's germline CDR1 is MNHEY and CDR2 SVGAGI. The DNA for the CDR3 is TGTGCCAGCAGTTACCCGGGACAGCTCCAAGAGACCCAGTACTTC. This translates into CASSYPGQLQETQYF.

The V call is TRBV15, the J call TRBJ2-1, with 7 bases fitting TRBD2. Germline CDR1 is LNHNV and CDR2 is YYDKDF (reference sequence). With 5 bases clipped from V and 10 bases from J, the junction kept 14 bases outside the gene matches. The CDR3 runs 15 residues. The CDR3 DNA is TGTGCCACCAGCCGCGGGGCTAGCGGTAGTGGCGAGCAGTTCTTC. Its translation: CATSRGASGSGEQFF.

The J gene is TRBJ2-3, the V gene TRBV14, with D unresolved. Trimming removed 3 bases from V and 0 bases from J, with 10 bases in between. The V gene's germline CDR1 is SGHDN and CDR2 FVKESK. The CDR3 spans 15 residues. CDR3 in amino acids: CASSQGLTSTDTQYF. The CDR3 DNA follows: TGTGCCAGCAGCCAGGGCCTGACTAGCACAGATACGCAGTATTTT. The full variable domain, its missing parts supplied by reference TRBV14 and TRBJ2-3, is EAGVTQFPSHSVIEKGQTVTLRCDPISGHDNLYWYRRVMGKEIKFLLHFVKESKQDESGMPNNRFLAERTGGTYSTLKVQPAELEDSGVYFCASSQGLTSTDTQYFGPGTRLTVL.